The present entry profiles one TCR beta chain with its context. Its antigen is as yet unknown. Sequencing templates came from extracted RNA that was reverse transcribed into cDNA. TCRdb keeps only in-frame clones here, not all; method: immunoSEQ multiplex PCR. The data show about 160,000 clones, 50% to 70% seen once. The data are from a study of CD8+ T cells in alopecia areata. Study at large: The protocol delivered tofacitinib for 6 to 18 months, then withdrew it for 6 months. Points from the study as a whole: Patients displayed less clarity in TCR sharing than mice, a finding possibly related to HLA.

Noted treatment: oral pan-JAK inhibitor, 5-10 mg twice daily. The TCR sequence derives from a human donor with alopecia areata. The sequences come from CD4+ T cells sorted from blood, collected at week 4, from a patient treated with tofacitinib.

The CDR3 DNA reads TGTGCCAGCAGCGTAGGTTGGGGGGCGTCGAACACTGAAGCTTTCTTT. Translated, it gives CASSVGWGASNTEAFF. This rearrangement joins TRBV9 to TRBJ1-1, with a possible D match to TRBD1 (6 bases). V lost 0 bases to trimming and J lost 1 base, with 13 bases between them. The CDR3 consists of 16 residues. In germline, CDR1 is SGDLS, CDR2 YYNGEE.